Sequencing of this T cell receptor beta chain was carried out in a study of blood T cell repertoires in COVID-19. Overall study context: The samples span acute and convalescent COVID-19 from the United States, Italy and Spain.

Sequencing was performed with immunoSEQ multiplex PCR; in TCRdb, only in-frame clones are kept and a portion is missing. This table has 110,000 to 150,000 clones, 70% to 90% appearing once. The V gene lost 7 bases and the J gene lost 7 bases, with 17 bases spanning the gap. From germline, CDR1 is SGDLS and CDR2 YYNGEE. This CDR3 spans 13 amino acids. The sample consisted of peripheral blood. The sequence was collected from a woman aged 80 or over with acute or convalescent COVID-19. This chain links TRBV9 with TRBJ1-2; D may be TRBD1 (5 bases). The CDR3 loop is CASGGASSLGYTF. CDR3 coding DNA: TGTGCCAGCGGAGGGGCATCCTCCCTTGGCTACACCTTC. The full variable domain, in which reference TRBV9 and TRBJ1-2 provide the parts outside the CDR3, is DSGVTQTPKHLITATGQRVTLRCSPRSGDLSVYWYQQSLDQGLQFLIQYYNGEERAKGNILERFSAQQFPDLHSELNLSSLELGDSALYFCASGGASSLGYTFGSGTRLTVV.